This record looks at one T cell receptor beta chain sequence and its context. This clonotype showed up just a few times. Its antigen remains undetermined. It has no much larger one-base neighbor in the sample; base qualities were not kept. These data are taken from a study of T-cell reconstitution after alpha-beta-depleted transplantation in children (dated by TCRdb to the mid-2010s). Broadly, across the study: T-cell immune reconstitution after TCRalphabeta/CD19-depleted allogeneic hematopoietic cell transplantation in children was quantitatively tracked in the study by means of TCR repertoire profiling.

The library was made by PCR. Data came from an Illumina HiSeq 2500. To normalize quantification of the TCRbeta repertoire, the TCR libraries were built with molecular barcoding that relied on unique molecular identifiers. Through fastp at Q25 and MiXCR, TCRdb rebuilt clones from the public reads, retaining in-frame beta chains. Each record represents a unique CDR3 protein, reported with the most common genes and DNA among its rows. The sample table holds roughly 100,000 distinct CDR3 sequences, of which roughly 7.2% were seen once. Clones ranked in the top ten supply about 15% of the sample. Looking up the germline V gene (reference sequence) yields CDR1 MNHEY and CDR2 SMNVEV. Trimming removed 6 bases from V and 1 base from J, leaving 10 bases between the germline ends. From its cysteine to its phenylalanine, the CDR3 spans 15 amino acids. Only CDR3 DNA is held: 45 bases, read in frame from base 1.

Overall study outcomes, separate from this receptor: Apparently early alphabetaT-cell count recovery about two months after transplant reportedly relied on only several hundred rapidly expanded clones derived from non-depleted graft cells. Hyperexpanded clone frequencies declined over subsequent months; after one year, T-cell counts and TCRbeta diversity were mostly attributed to newly produced T cells. The high TCRbeta diversity at day 60 in some patients was ascribed to recipient T cells and intrathymic progenitors that had survived conditioning.

The sample's treatment or condition, from its label and the paper: allogeneic hematopoietic cell transplantation with graft depleted of TCRalphabeta T cells and CD19 B cells. The children who served as transplant recipients had been given grafts of TCRalphabeta/CD19-depleted allogeneic hematopoietic cells. The sequencing used PBMCs, collected before TCRalphabeta/CD19-depleted stem cell transplant. This chain joins TRBV27 to TRBJ1-6; the D gene lacks a confident call. The sequence came from a boy aged 2 to 9 with acute lymphoblastic leukemia, due to receive a stem cell transplant. The CDR3 reads CASSNAGSYNSPLHF. At the DNA level, the sequence is TGTGCCAGCAGCAACGCTGGGTCCTATAATTCACCCCTCCACTTT.